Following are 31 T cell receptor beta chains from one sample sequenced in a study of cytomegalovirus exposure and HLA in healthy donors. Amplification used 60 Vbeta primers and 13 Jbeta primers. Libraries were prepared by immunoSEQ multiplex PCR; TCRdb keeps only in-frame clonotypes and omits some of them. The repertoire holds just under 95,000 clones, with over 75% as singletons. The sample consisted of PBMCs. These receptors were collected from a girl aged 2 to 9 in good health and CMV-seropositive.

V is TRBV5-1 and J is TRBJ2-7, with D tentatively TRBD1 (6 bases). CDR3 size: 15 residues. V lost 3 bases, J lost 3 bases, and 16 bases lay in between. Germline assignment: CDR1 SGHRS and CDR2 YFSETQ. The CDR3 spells CASSSGTLRDYEQYF. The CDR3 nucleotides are TGCGCCAGCAGCTCGGGGACACTTAGAGACTACGAGCAGTACTTC.

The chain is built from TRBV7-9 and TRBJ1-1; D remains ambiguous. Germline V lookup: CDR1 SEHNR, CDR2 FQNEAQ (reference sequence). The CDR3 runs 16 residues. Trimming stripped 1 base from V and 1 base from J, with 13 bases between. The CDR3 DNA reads TGTGCCAGCAGCTTAGGGGAGGTCAGAGAGAACACTGAAGCTTTCTTT. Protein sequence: CASSLGEVRENTEAFF.

The CDR3 sequence is CASSIIGQSDSHEQFF. In DNA, the CDR3 is TGTGCCAGCAGTATCATCGGACAGTCCGATTCCCATGAGCAGTTCTTC. V and J are TRBV28 and TRBJ2-1; a possible D gene is TRBD1 (6 bases). The V end lost 5 bases, the J end lost 8 bases, and 22 bases lay between the germline ends. Germline values: CDR1 MDHEN, CDR2 SYDVKM. The CDR3 spans 16 residues.

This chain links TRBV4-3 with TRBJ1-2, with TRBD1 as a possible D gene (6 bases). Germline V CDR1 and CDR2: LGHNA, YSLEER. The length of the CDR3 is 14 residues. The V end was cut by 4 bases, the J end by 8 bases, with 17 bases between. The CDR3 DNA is TGCGCCAGCAGCCGCACAGGGTGGATCGGGGGCTACACCTTC. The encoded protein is CASSRTGWIGGYTF.

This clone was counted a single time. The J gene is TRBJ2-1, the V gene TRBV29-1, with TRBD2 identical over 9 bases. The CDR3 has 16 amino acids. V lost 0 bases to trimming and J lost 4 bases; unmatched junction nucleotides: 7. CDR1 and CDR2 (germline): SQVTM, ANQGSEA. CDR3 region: CSVEDLLRGGYNEQFF. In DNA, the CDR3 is TGCAGCGTTGAAGATCTACTGCGGGGGGGTTACAATGAGCAGTTCTTC.

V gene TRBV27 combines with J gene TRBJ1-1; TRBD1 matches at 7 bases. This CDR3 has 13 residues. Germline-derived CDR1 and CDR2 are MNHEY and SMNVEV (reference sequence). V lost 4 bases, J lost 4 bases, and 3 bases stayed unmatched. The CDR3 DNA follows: TGTGCCAGCAGTTACAGACAGGGCACTGAAGCTTTCTTT. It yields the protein CASSYRQGTEAFF.

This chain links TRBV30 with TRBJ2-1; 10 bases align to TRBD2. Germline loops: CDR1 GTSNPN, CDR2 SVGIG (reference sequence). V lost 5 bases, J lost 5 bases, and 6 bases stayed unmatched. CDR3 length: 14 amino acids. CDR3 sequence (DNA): TGTGCCTGGTGGAGCGGGAGGGCCAACAATGAGCAGTTCTTC. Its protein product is CAWWSGRANNEQFF.

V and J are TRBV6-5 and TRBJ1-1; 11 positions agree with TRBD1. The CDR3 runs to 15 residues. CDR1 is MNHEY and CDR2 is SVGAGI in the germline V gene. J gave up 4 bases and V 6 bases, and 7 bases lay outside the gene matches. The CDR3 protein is CASRSTGTGGTEAFF. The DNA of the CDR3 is TGTGCCAGCAGAAGTACCGGGACAGGGGGCACTGAAGCTTTCTTT.

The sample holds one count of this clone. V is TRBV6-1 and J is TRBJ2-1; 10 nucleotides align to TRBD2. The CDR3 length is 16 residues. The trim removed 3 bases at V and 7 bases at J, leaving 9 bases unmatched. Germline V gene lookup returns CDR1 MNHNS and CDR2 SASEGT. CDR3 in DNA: TGTGCCAGCAGTGATTGGGCTAGCGGGAGTGGGAATGAGCAGTTCTTC. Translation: CASSDWASGSGNEQFF.

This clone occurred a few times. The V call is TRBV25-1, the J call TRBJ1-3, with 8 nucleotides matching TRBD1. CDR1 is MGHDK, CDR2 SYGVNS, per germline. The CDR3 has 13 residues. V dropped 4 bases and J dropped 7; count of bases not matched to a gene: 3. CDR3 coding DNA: TGTGCCAGCAGTGTTGGGACAGGCAACACCATATATTTT. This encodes CASSVGTGNTIYF. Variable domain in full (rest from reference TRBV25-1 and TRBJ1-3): EADIYQTPRYLVIGTGKKITLECSQTMGHDKMYWYQQDPGMELHLIHYSYGVNSTEKGDLSSESTVSRIRTEHFPLTLESARPSHTSQYLCASSVGTGNTIYFGEGSWLTVV.

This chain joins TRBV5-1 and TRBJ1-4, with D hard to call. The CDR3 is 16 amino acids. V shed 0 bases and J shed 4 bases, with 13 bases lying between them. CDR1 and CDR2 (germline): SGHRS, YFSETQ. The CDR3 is CASSLERQSNNEKLFF. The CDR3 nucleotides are TGCGCCAGCAGCTTGGAGAGGCAGAGTAATAATGAAAAACTGTTTTTT.

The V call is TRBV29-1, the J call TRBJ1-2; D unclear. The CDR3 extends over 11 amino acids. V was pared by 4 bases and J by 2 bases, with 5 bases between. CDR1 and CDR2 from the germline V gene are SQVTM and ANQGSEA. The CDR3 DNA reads TGCAGCGTTGCCCAGAACTATGGCTACACCTTC. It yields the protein CSVAQNYGYTF.

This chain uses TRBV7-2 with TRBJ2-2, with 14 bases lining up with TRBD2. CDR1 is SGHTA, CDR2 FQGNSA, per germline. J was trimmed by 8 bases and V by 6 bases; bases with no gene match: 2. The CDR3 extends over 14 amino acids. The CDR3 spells CASRGTSGSGELFF. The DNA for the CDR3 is TGTGCCAGCAGGGGGACTAGCGGGAGTGGGGAGCTGTTTTTT.

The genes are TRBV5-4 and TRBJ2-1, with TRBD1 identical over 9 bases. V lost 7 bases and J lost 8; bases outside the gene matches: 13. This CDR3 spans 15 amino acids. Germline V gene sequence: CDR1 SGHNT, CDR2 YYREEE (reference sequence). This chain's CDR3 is CASGFRDRVGDEQFF. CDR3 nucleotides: TGTGCCAGCGGGTTCCGGGACAGGGTGGGCGATGAGCAGTTCTTC. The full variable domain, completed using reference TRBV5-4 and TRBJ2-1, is ETGVTQSPTHLIKTRGQQVTLRCSSQSGHNTVSWYQQALGQGPQFIFQYYREEENGRGNFPPRFSGLQFPNYSSELNVNALELDDSALYLCASGFRDRVGDEQFFGPGTRLTVL.

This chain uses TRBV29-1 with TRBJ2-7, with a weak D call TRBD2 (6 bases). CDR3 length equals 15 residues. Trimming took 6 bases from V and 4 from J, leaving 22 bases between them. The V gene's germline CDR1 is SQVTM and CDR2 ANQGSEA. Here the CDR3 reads CSVQRGRAGRYEQYF. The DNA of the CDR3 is TGCAGCGTCCAAAGGGGTCGCGCAGGGAGGTACGAGCAGTACTTC.

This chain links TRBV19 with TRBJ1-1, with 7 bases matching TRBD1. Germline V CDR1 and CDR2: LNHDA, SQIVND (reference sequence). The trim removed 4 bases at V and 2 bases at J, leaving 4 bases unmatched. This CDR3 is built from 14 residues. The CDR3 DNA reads TGTGCCAGTAGTAATAACAGGGGTAACACTGAAGCTTTCTTT. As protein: CASSNNRGNTEAFF.

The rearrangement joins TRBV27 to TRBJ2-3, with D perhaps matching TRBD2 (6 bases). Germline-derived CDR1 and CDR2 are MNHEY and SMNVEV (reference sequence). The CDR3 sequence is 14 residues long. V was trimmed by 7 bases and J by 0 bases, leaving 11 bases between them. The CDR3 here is CASIPRGSTDTQYF. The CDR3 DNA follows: TGTGCCAGCATCCCCCGGGGGAGCACAGATACGCAGTATTTT.

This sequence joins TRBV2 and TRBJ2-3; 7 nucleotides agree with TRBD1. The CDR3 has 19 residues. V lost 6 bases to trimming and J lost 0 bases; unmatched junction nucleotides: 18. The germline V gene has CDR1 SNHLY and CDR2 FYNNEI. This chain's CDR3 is CASRNNSHGTDRSTDTQYF. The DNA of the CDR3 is TGTGCCAGCAGGAATAACTCGCATGGGACGGACAGGAGCACAGATACGCAGTATTTT.

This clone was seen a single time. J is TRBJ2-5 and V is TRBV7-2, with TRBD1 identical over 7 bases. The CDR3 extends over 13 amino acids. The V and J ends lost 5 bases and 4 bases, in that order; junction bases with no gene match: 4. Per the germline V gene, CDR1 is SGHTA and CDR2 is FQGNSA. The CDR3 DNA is TGTGCCAGCAGCGCCCGGACAGGAGAGACCCAGTACTTC. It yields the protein CASSARTGETQYF.

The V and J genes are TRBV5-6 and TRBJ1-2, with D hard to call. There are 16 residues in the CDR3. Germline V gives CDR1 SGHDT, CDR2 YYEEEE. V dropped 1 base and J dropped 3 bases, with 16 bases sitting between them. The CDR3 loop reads CASSLPFTLRDYGYTF. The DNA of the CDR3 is TGTGCCAGCAGCTTGCCCTTCACCTTACGGGACTATGGCTACACCTTC.

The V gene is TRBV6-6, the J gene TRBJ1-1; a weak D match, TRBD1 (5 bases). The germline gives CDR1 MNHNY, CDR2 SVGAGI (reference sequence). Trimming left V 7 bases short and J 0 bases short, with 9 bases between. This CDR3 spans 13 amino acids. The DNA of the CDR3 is TGTGCCAGCACCCGACAGTTGAACACTGAAGCTTTCTTT. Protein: CASTRQLNTEAFF.

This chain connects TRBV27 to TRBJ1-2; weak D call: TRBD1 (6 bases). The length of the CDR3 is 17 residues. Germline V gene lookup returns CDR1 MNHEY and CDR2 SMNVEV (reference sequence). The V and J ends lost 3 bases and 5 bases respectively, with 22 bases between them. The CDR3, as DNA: TGTGCCAGCAGTTTCCTGCCGGGACACCGGTTATCTTATGGCTACACCTTC. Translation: CASSFLPGHRLSYGYTF.

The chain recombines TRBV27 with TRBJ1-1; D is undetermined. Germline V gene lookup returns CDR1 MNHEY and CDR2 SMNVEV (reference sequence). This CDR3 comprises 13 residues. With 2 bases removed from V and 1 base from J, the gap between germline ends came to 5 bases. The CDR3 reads CASSLATNTEAFF. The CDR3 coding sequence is TGTGCCAGCAGTTTAGCTACGAACACTGAAGCTTTCTTT.

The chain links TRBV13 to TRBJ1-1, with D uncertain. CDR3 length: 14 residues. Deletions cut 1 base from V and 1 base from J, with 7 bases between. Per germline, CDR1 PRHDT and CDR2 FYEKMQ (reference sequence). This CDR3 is CASSLVAGNTEAFF. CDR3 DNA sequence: TGTGCCAGCAGCTTAGTAGCGGGGAACACTGAAGCTTTCTTT.

CDR3 in DNA: TGCGCCAGCAGCCAGGGACAGTCCATGAACACTGAAGCTTTCTTT. It encodes CASSQGQSMNTEAFF. The rearrangement links TRBV4-1 to TRBJ1-1, with 7 bases matching TRBD1. After removal of 3 bases from V and 0 bases from J, the junction contained 4 bases not matched to a gene. Germline V gene data show CDR1 as MGHRA and CDR2 as YSYEKL. The CDR3 covers 15 residues.

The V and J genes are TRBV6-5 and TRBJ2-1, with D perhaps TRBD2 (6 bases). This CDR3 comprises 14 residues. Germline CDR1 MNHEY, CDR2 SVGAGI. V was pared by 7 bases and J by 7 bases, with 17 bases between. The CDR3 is CASNPGLRMNEQFF. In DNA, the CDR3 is TGTGCCAGCAACCCGGGACTTCGGATGAATGAGCAGTTCTTC.

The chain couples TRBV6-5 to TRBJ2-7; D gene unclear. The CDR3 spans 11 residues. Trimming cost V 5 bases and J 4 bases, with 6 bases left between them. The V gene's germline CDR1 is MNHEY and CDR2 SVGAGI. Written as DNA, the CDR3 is TGTGCCAGCAGTCTAAATTACGAGCAGTACTTC. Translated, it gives CASSLNYEQYF.

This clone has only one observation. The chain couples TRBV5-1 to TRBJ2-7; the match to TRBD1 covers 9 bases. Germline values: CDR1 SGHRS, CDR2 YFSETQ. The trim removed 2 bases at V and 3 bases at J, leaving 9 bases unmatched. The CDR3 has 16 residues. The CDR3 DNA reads TGCGCCAGCAGCTTCGACAGGGGGAGATGGTTCTACGAGCAGTACTTC. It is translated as CASSFDRGRWFYEQYF.

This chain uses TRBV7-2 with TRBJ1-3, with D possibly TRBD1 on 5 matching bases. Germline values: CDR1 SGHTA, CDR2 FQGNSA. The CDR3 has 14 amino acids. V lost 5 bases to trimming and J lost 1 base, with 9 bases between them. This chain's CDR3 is CASSPQGSGNTIYF. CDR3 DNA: TGTGCCAGCAGCCCCCAGGGATCTGGAAACACCATATATTTT.

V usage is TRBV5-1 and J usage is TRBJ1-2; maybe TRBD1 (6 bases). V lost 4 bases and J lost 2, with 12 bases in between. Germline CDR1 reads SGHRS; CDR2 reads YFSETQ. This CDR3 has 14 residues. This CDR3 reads CASSPDRWNYGYTF. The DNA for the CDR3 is TGCGCCAGCAGCCCGGACAGATGGAACTATGGCTACACCTTC.

The CDR3: CASSLWFSLGEKGNTEAFF. The CDR3 DNA reads as TGTGCCAGCAGCTTATGGTTCTCTTTAGGGGAAAAAGGGAACACTGAAGCTTTCTTT. V is TRBV5-6 and J is TRBJ1-1; D is possibly TRBD1 (5 bases). Germline V gives CDR1 SGHDT, CDR2 YYEEEE. V was shortened by 2 bases and J by 1 base, with 24 bases between the two germline ends. The CDR3 covers 19 residues.